This TCR beta chain was captured by sequencing in a study of blood T cells in healthy people across ages. Together with a sample-barcoded 5' primer, a J-beta primer mix was included in a second PCR lasting roughly 7 to 11 cycles. In TCRdb, the 5' RACE reads were re-called with MiXCR into one record per CDR3 protein. Among approximately 600,000 distinct CDR3 sequences listed, under 65% were seen once. Trimming cost V 6 bases and J 2 bases, with 14 bases left between them. The CDR3 has 14 residues. The V gene is TRBV12-3 or TRBV12-4, the J gene TRBJ2-7, with D possibly being TRBD2 (6 bases). The sample consisted of blood. The receptor comes from a man aged 55 to 70 in good health. The CDR3 nucleotides are TGTGCCAGCAGCGGTCACTGGGGGGCCTACGAGCAGTACTTC. Translating gives CASSGHWGAYEQYF.